Each of the 19 T cell receptor beta chains below was sequenced from the same sample in a study of cytotoxic CD8 clonotypes in ibrutinib-treated CLL. Using immunoSEQ multiplex PCR, the repertoire was profiled, and TCRdb retains in-frame clones only, with some absent. The table lists some 200,000 clones, approximately 70% of them singletons, with roughly 5.9% in the top ten. The sample in question was PBMCs, obtained after 12 months of ibrutinib treatment. The receptors here all came from a human donor with chronic lymphocytic leukemia.

The rearrangement joins TRBV30 to TRBJ2-7, with 12 bases matching TRBD1. V gave up 5 bases and J gave up 6 bases; unmatched junction bases: 5. Germline CDR1 reads GTSNPN; CDR2 reads SVGIG (reference sequence). The CDR3 totals 13 residues. The CDR3 DNA follows: TGTGCCTGGGAGGAGGGACAGGGGGCCGAGCAGTACTTC. Protein product: CAWEEGQGAEQYF.

The rearrangement uses TRBV4-1 and TRBJ1-1; no clear D gene. Per the germline V gene, CDR1 is MGHRA and CDR2 is YSYEKL. This CDR3 contains 15 residues. Trimming took 1 base from V and 2 from J, leaving 11 bases between them. In DNA, the CDR3 is TGCGCCAGCAGCCAAGTTGTATCCAGAAACACTGAAGCTTTCTTT. Translated, it gives CASSQVVSRNTEAFF.

CDR3: CASSQDRGRGRVVGYTF. The CDR3 coding sequence is TGCGCCAGCAGCCAAGATAGAGGCAGGGGGCGGGTGGTGGGCTACACCTTC. V and J are TRBV4-3 and TRBJ1-2, with 8 bases identical to TRBD1. With 0 bases clipped from V and 8 bases from J, the junction kept 14 bases outside the gene matches. Per the germline V gene, CDR1 is LGHNA and CDR2 is YSLEER. The CDR3 has 17 residues.

V is TRBV6-5 and J is TRBJ1-3; D unresolved. Germline CDR1 and CDR2: MNHEY and SVGAGI. Trimming pared 0 bases from V and 0 bases from J, leaving 9 bases between. The CDR3 loop spans 16 amino acids. The CDR3 is CASSYSKAGSGNTIYF. The CDR3 DNA reads TGTGCCAGCAGTTACTCAAAGGCAGGCTCTGGAAACACCATATATTTT.

This clone was counted a few times. The chain carries TRBV30 and TRBJ1-1; D is perhaps TRBD1 (6 bases). V was pared by 3 bases and J by 1 base, with 15 bases between. Germline lookup yields CDR1 GTSNPN and CDR2 SVGIG (reference sequence). The CDR3 sequence is 15 residues long. This CDR3 reads CAWSRGGAGNTEAFF. CDR3 DNA: TGTGCCTGGAGCCGGGGGGGCGCGGGGAACACTGAAGCTTTCTTT.

This chain links TRBV11-2 with TRBJ1-6; D uncertain. Looked up from germline, CDR1 is SGHAT and CDR2 is FQNNGV. The CDR3 is 16 amino acids. The V end was cut by 0 bases, the J end by 5 bases, with 11 bases between. The CDR3 region is CASSLDRGYHNSPLHF. The CDR3 nucleotides are TGTGCCAGCAGCTTAGATCGAGGGTACCATAATTCACCCCTCCACTTT. Full variable domain (rest looked up from reference TRBV11-2 and TRBJ1-6): EAGVAQSPRYKIIEKRQSVAFWCNPISGHATLYWYQQILGQGPKLLIQFQNNGVVDDSQLPKDRFSAERLKGVDSTLKIQPAKLEDSAVYLCASSLDRGYHNSPLHFGNGTRLTVT.

This clone showed up just a few times. The chain links TRBV29-1 to TRBJ2-7; 10 positions agree with TRBD2. CDR1 is SQVTM and CDR2 is ANQGSEA in the germline V gene. The CDR3 covers 15 residues. Trimming cost V 3 bases and J 1 base; bases outside gene matches: 6. The CDR3 nucleotides are TGCAGCGTTGATTCTCCTAGCGGGAGTTCCTACGAGCAGTACTTC. It encodes CSVDSPSGSSYEQYF.

The table lists this clone with a few counts. This rearrangement joins TRBV2 to TRBJ1-2, with D hard to call. This CDR3 region has 13 residues. CDR1 is SNHLY and CDR2 is FYNNEI in the germline V gene. The ends were cut back, 5 bases at V and 2 bases at J, with 9 bases in the middle. The CDR3 sequence is CASSSGANYGYTF. As DNA, the CDR3 is TGTGCCAGCAGTTCCGGAGCAAACTATGGCTACACCTTC. Combining the CDR3 with reference TRBV2 and TRBJ1-2 gives the whole variable domain EPEVTQTPSHQVTQMGQEVILRCVPISNHLYFYWYRQILGQKVEFLVSFYNNEISEKSEIFDDQFSVERPDGSNFTLKIRSTKLEDSAMYFCASSSGANYGYTFGSGTRLTVV.

This chain connects TRBV6-6 to TRBJ2-7; 8 bases are shared with TRBD1. This CDR3 is built from 14 residues. Trimming took 6 bases from V and 3 from J; bases not matched to a gene: 7. Germline V CDR1 and CDR2: MNHNY, SVGAGI (reference sequence). Written as DNA, the CDR3 is TGTGCCAGCAGCTCCCGACAGGGGTTCTACGAGCAGTACTTC. Translating it yields CASSSRQGFYEQYF.

This clone was seen a few times. The chain employs TRBV7-2 and TRBJ2-1, with D possibly being TRBD1 (6 bases). Trimming took off 1 base at V and 5 bases at J, with 15 bases between the two ends. CDR3 size: 16 residues. CDR1 is SGHTA and CDR2 is FQGNSA in the germline V gene. As DNA, the CDR3 is TGTGCCAGCAGCTTAGTCTACCACGGACAGAACAATGAGCAGTTCTTC. This sequence encodes CASSLVYHGQNNEQFF.

The V call is TRBV28, the J call TRBJ1-2; a weak D match, TRBD1 (5 bases). The length of the CDR3 is 13 residues. The V and J ends lost 6 bases and 4 bases respectively, with 12 bases between them. Germline V lookup: CDR1 MDHEN, CDR2 SYDVKM. The CDR3 loop reads CASSPRVVYGYTF. DNA for the CDR3: TGTGCCAGCAGCCCCAGGGTGGTCTATGGCTACACCTTC.

CDR3 sequence: CSVEDPSLTASGNTIYF. The CDR3 DNA reads TGCAGCGTTGAAGACCCAAGCCTGACAGCCTCTGGAAACACCATATATTTT. This chain uses TRBV29-1 with TRBJ1-3; D possibly corresponds to TRBD1 (5 bases). V was cut by 0 bases and J by 0 bases, with 15 bases left in between. In germline, CDR1 is SQVTM, CDR2 ANQGSEA. The CDR3 is made up of 17 amino acids.

The chain carries TRBV18 and TRBJ2-1, with D possibly TRBD2 on 5 matching bases. CDR1 KGHSH and CDR2 LQKENI come from the germline V gene. The V end was cut by 5 bases, the J end by 9 bases, with 20 bases between. CDR3 length: 15 amino acids. CDR3 loop: CASSSGLGLRAEQFF. As DNA, the CDR3 is TGTGCCAGCTCAAGTGGATTGGGCTTGCGGGCTGAGCAGTTCTTC.

The chain joins TRBV7-8 to TRBJ1-4; TRBD1 matches 7 bases. Germline V lookup: CDR1 SGHVS, CDR2 FQNEAQ. The length of the CDR3 is 14 residues. V shed 8 bases, J shed 1 base, and the junction held 4 bases outside the gene matches. The CDR3 DNA follows: TGTGCCAGCGGCCGGGACAGAACTAATGAAAAACTGTTTTTT. It translates to CASGRDRTNEKLFF. The whole variable domain, filled in from reference TRBV7-8 and TRBJ1-4, reads GAGVSQSPRYKVAKRGQDVALRCDPISGHVSLFWYQQALGQGPEFLTYFQNEAQLDKSGLPSDRFFAERPEGSVSTLKIQRTQQEDSAVYLCASGRDRTNEKLFFGSGTQLSVL.

This clone was counted a single time. This chain uses TRBV6-5 with TRBJ1-1, with D tentatively TRBD1 (5 bases). CDR1 MNHEY and CDR2 SVGAGI come from the germline V gene. V was pared by 4 bases and J by 3 bases, with 9 bases between. This CDR3 is built from 13 residues. The DNA of the CDR3 is TGTGCCAGCAGTTTCGCAGGGTACACTGAAGCTTTCTTT. It yields the protein CASSFAGYTEAFF.

This rearrangement joins TRBV10-2 to TRBJ2-7; TRBD1 might be the D (5 bases). The CDR3 is 13 amino acids. Germline CDR1 reads WSHSY; CDR2 reads SAAADI. V was cut by 4 bases and J by 4 bases, with 11 bases left in between. The CDR3 DNA follows: TGCGCCAGCAGTGCAGGGAATCTTTACGAGCAGTACTTC. Amino acids: CASSAGNLYEQYF.

The chain links TRBV5-4 to TRBJ1-1; D is perhaps TRBD1 (6 bases). Trimming stripped 2 bases from V and 3 bases from J, with 8 bases between. CDR1 is SGHNT, CDR2 YYREEE, per germline (reference sequence). The CDR3 is made up of 13 amino acids. The CDR3 here is CASSFRQDTEAFF. For the CDR3, the DNA is TGTGCCAGCAGCTTCAGACAGGACACTGAAGCTTTCTTT.

This chain joins TRBV9 and TRBJ1-2, with D unclear. V lost 0 bases and J lost 4, with 13 bases in between. The CDR3 covers 15 residues. Germline V gives CDR1 SGDLS, CDR2 YYNGEE. The CDR3 coding sequence is TGTGCCAGCAGCGTAGATTCAGTCGCAGTCTATGGCTACACCTTC. Its protein is CASSVDSVAVYGYTF.

This chain uses TRBV30 with TRBJ1-1, with a weak D call TRBD1 (6 bases). The CDR3 extends over 13 amino acids. The V gene lost 5 bases and the J gene lost 3 bases, with 13 bases spanning the gap. Germline V lookup: CDR1 GTSNPN, CDR2 SVGIG (reference sequence). CDR3 DNA: TGTGCCTGGGACGGACAGCGGTACACTGAAGCTTTCTTT. Translation gives CAWDGQRYTEAFF.